One TCR beta chain is described in this entry. The data are from a study of technical replicates of blood from a few donors. Measured with immunoSEQ multiplex PCR; TCRdb has only the in-frame clones, and not every one. The sample lists 95,000 to 100,000 clones, roughly 95% occurring once. Trimming cost V 2 bases and J 9 bases, with 8 bases left between them. Germline CDR1 is LGHNA and CDR2 is YNFKEQ. The CDR3 consists of 12 residues. This sequence was found in a human donor in good health. J is TRBJ2-1 and V is TRBV4-2; no firm D call. Source material: T cells isolated from PBMCs. The CDR3 loop is CASSQRLGEQFF. The CDR3 nucleotides are TGTGCCAGCAGCCAACGCCTAGGTGAGCAGTTCTTC.